Shown below are 20 T cell receptor beta chains from a single sample sequenced in a study of blood T cell repertoires in COVID-19. Only in-frame clones appear in the TCRdb table, and some are missing; sequencing was by immunoSEQ multiplex PCR. This sample has 65,000 to 70,000 clones, with around 80% found just once. Sequencing input: peripheral blood. Every receptor here comes from a human donor in a cohort sampled during active COVID-19.

V usage is TRBV29-1 and J usage is TRBJ2-7, with 7 bases fitting TRBD1. Germline trimming cut 1 base from V and 4 bases from J; bases unmatched to any gene: 4. Germline V gene data show CDR1 as SQVTM and CDR2 as ANQGSEA. The CDR3 consists of 13 residues. For the CDR3, the DNA is TGCAGCGTTGAAGCGGCAGGGGGTTACGAGCAGTACTTC. This encodes CSVEAAGGYEQYF.

V usage is TRBV6-2 or TRBV6-3 and J usage is TRBJ2-7; tentatively, D is TRBD2 (5 bases). The CDR3 sequence is 12 residues long. CDR1 MNHEY and CDR2 SVGEGT come from the germline V gene. V gave up 6 bases and J gave up 7 bases, with 13 bases separating them. The CDR3 is CASSQDRGEQYF. CDR3 coding DNA: TGTGCCAGCAGCCAGGACCGGGGAGAGCAGTACTTC.

V is TRBV27 and J is TRBJ2-7, with D possibly being TRBD2 (6 bases). The length of the CDR3 is 15 residues. Trimming took 5 bases from V and 5 from J, leaving 19 bases between them. CDR1 is MNHEY, CDR2 SMNVEV, per germline (reference sequence). The CDR3 loop is CASSRGTGTQDEQYF. The CDR3 coding sequence is TGTGCCAGCAGTCGGGGGACGGGTACTCAGGACGAGCAGTACTTC.

V is TRBV6-5 and J is TRBJ2-3; the D is unclear. CDR3 length: 13 residues. V lost 10 bases and J 2 bases, leaving 13 bases between the germline ends. Germline V CDR1 and CDR2: MNHEY, SVGAGI. The CDR3 spells CATSRVITDTQYF. CDR3 bases: TGTGCCACCAGCCGGGTAATCACAGATACGCAGTATTTT.

This chain joins TRBV6-5 and TRBJ2-7; D call uncertain. The CDR3 extends over 14 amino acids. V dropped 9 bases and J dropped 3 bases, with 18 bases sitting between them. Germline V gene sequence: CDR1 MNHEY, CDR2 SVGAGI. The CDR3 DNA sequence: TGTGCCAGAGCAAAGTCCCCCTCCGGCTACGAGCAGTACTTC. Protein sequence: CARAKSPSGYEQYF.

This rearrangement joins TRBV7-6 to TRBJ2-7; tentatively, D is TRBD1 (5 bases). V shed 5 bases and J shed 3 bases, with 11 bases lying between them. The CDR3 runs to 13 residues. Germline CDR1 SGHVS, CDR2 FNYEAQ. The CDR3 nucleotides read TGTGCCAGCAGCACAGGAGACCTCTACGAGCAGTACTTC. Protein product: CASSTGDLYEQYF.

The chain is built from TRBV27 and TRBJ1-1; tentative D call: TRBD1 (5 bases). The germline CDR1 and CDR2 sequences are MNHEY and SMNVEV (reference sequence). This CDR3 spans 13 amino acids. Trimming cost V 10 bases and J 4 bases, with 16 bases left between them. The CDR3 coding sequence is TGTGCCATCCGGGCCCCCGGGGGCACTGAAGCTTTCTTT. Its protein product is CAIRAPGGTEAFF.

V is TRBV29-1 and J is TRBJ2-3; D remains unclear. V was cut by 5 bases and J by 0 bases, with 6 bases left in between. The CDR3 sequence is 12 residues long. Germline V lookup: CDR1 SQVTM, CDR2 ANQGSEA. CDR3 residues: CSVSPSTDTQYF. The CDR3 DNA is TGCAGCGTTTCCCCAAGCACAGATACGCAGTATTTT.

The rearrangement links TRBV15 to TRBJ2-5, with D possibly TRBD2 on 5 matching bases. CDR3 size: 18 residues. Germline V CDR1 and CDR2: LNHNV, YYDKDF (reference sequence). V was shortened by 3 bases and J by 2 bases, with 22 bases between the two germline ends. The CDR3 DNA is TGTGCCACCAGCAGTAGGAGAGGGTTTAGGCTGTCACAAGAGACCCAGTACTTC. Its protein product is CATSSRRGFRLSQETQYF.

This sequence joins TRBV28 and TRBJ2-7; the D gene is possibly TRBD2 (5 bases). Trimming pared 5 bases from V and 7 bases from J, leaving 12 bases between. The CDR3 is made up of 12 amino acids. Looked up from germline, CDR1 is MDHEN and CDR2 is SYDVKM. The CDR3 nucleotides read TGTGCCAGCAGTCCCCCTCCGGGAGAGCAGTACTTC. This codes for CASSPPPGEQYF.

V is TRBV5-8 and J is TRBJ1-1; D might be TRBD1 (5 bases). The germline gives CDR1 SGHTS, CDR2 YDEGEE. V was cut by 4 bases and J by 10 bases, with 32 bases left in between. This CDR3 region has 18 residues. The CDR3 loop reads CASSLETGDSFSARGAFF. The CDR3, as DNA: TGTGCCAGCAGCCTGGAAACAGGAGATTCATTTTCTGCGCGGGGAGCTTTCTTT.

The chain combines TRBV25-1 with TRBJ1-6; D is ambiguous. Trimming cost V 4 bases and J 7 bases, with 8 bases left between them. The CDR3 totals 13 residues. CDR1 and CDR2 from the germline V gene are MGHDK and SYGVNS. CDR3 loop: CASSGLGNSPLHF. For the CDR3, the DNA is TGTGCCAGCAGTGGACTCGGGAATTCACCCCTCCACTTT.

The genes are TRBV25-1 and TRBJ1-3, with 10 bases lining up with TRBD1. The V and J ends lost 4 bases and 4 bases, in that order; junction bases with no gene match: 4. From germline, CDR1 is MGHDK and CDR2 SYGVNS. CDR3 length: 15 residues. The CDR3 spells CASSGGQGRGNTIYF. The DNA for the CDR3 is TGTGCCAGCAGTGGGGGACAGGGGAGAGGAAACACCATATATTTT.

The chain uses TRBV11-2 and TRBJ2-2, with TRBD1 identical over 10 bases. V gave up 5 bases and J gave up 6 bases; unmatched junction bases: 6. Germline loops: CDR1 SGHAT, CDR2 FQNNGV. The CDR3 extends over 15 amino acids. The CDR3 DNA reads TGTGCCAGCAGCCCCGGACAGGGGGGAGCCGGGGAGCTGTTTTTT. This translates into CASSPGQGGAGELFF.

J is TRBJ1-1 and V is TRBV28, with D tentatively TRBD1 (5 bases). Deletions cut 3 bases from V and 1 base from J, with 12 bases between. In germline, CDR1 is MDHEN, CDR2 SYDVKM. The CDR3 covers 15 residues. CDR3 sequence reads: CASSLRRTQNTEAFF. CDR3 sequence (DNA): TGTGCCAGCAGTTTGAGAAGGACACAGAACACTGAAGCTTTCTTT.

The V call is TRBV5-1, the J call TRBJ1-1; 9 bases align to TRBD1. The CDR3 contains 16 residues. V was clipped by 4 bases and J by 9 bases; unmatched bases: 16. Germline CDR1 and CDR2: SGHRS and YFSETQ. The CDR3 nucleotides read TGCGCCAGCAGCCAACTTCCTCCCGGGACAGGGCGACAAGCTTTCTTT. It translates to CASSQLPPGTGRQAFF.

This chain uses TRBV28 with TRBJ2-7; unclear D gene. The V gene's germline CDR1 is MDHEN and CDR2 SYDVKM. CDR3 length: 16 residues. V was shortened by 4 bases and J by 5 bases, with 21 bases between the two germline ends. CDR3 sequence: CASSSSSSTVINEQYF. CDR3 in DNA: TGTGCCAGCAGTTCCAGCTCGTCTACAGTCATAAACGAGCAGTACTTC.

The genes are TRBV28 and TRBJ1-5, with D tentatively TRBD1 (6 bases). Germline V lookup: CDR1 MDHEN, CDR2 SYDVKM. Deletions cut 5 bases from V and 5 bases from J, with 16 bases between. CDR3 length equals 15 residues. The CDR3 DNA reads as TGTGCCAGCAGTGCCTCGTTACAGGGCCATCAGCCCCAGCATTTT. Translated: CASSASLQGHQPQHF.

The chain links TRBV4-3 to TRBJ2-1; D possibly corresponds to TRBD2 (8 bases). Germline lookup yields CDR1 LGHNA and CDR2 YSLEER. The CDR3 has 16 amino acids. The V end was cut by 4 bases, the J end by 7 bases, with 20 bases between. This CDR3 reads CASSPGGGPIVNEQFF. The CDR3 bases are TGCGCCAGCAGCCCGGGAGGGGGCCCTATTGTGAATGAGCAGTTCTTC.

The chain has TRBV3-1 (or the pseudogene TRBV3-2) and TRBJ1-2, with TRBD1 as a possible D gene (5 bases). The germline V gene encodes CDR1 LGHDT and CDR2 YNNKEL (reference sequence). V lost 0 bases and J lost 5, with 7 bases in between. This CDR3 has 13 residues. Written as DNA, the CDR3 is TGTGCCAGCAGCCAAGATCCAGGGTATGGCTACACCTTC. Encoded protein: CASSQDPGYGYTF.